This entry lists 13 T cell receptor beta chains sequenced from one sample in a study of brain T cells in children with intractable seizures. Some clones are missing from TCRdb's copy, which holds only in-frame ones; the method was immunoSEQ multiplex PCR. The data show 110,000 or so clones, with 94% seen just once and 3.5% to 4% held by the top ten. Sequences were derived from peripheral blood, sampled at surgery. All receptors come from a boy in the first two years of life with hemimegalencephaly and intractable seizures.

Remarks on this clone: A much larger clone is a single base away; this may be a read error. The gene calls are TRBV4-1 and TRBJ2-5, with TRBD2 identical over 8 bases. Germline CDR1 MGHRA, CDR2 YSYEKL. The CDR3 is 12 amino acids. Written as DNA, the CDR3 is TGCCCCAGCAGCGGCGGGGGGGAGACCCAGTACTTC. Encoded protein: CPSSGGGETQYF.

The chain carries TRBV9 and TRBJ2-3; D might be TRBD1 or TRBD2, each matching 5 bases. Trimming removed 0 bases at V and 0 bases at J, with 8 bases between. In germline, CDR1 is SGDLS, CDR2 YYNGEE. This CDR3 is 15 amino acids long. The CDR3 sequence is CASSVGGFSTDTQYF. The CDR3 DNA follows: TGTGCCAGCAGCGTAGGGGGGTTTAGCACAGATACGCAGTATTTT.

The chain uses TRBV6-5 and TRBJ2-7; a weak D match, TRBD2 (7 bases). V was shortened by 6 bases and J by 2 bases, with 14 bases between the two germline ends. CDR3 length: 14 amino acids. Per the germline V gene, CDR1 is MNHEY and CDR2 is SVGAGI. The CDR3 DNA is TGTGCCAGCAGCGACTGGGGGGGCACCTACGAGCAGTACTTC. Residues: CASSDWGGTYEQYF.

This clone has a single count. V and J are TRBV7-2 and TRBJ2-2; 11 positions agree with TRBD2. V dropped 5 bases and J dropped 6; count of bases not matched to a gene: 5. This CDR3 spans 15 amino acids. Germline assignment: CDR1 SGHTA and CDR2 FQGNSA. In nucleotides, the CDR3 is TGTGCCAGCAGCGATCTAGCGGGAGGTCCCGGGGAGCTGTTTTTT. Residues: CASSDLAGGPGELFF.

The CDR3 region is CASSNLFETGLGYTF. DNA of the CDR3: TGTGCCAGTAGTAATCTCTTTGAGACCGGCCTCGGCTACACCTTC. The genes are TRBV19 and TRBJ1-2; D is unresolved. The CDR3 runs to 15 residues. CDR1 and CDR2 (germline): LNHDA, SQIVND (reference sequence). With 4 bases removed from V and 8 bases from J, the gap between germline ends came to 20 bases.

V is TRBV5-6 and J is TRBJ1-1; maybe TRBD1 (5 bases). Looked up from germline, CDR1 is SGHDT and CDR2 is YYEEEE. The CDR3 has 15 amino acids. Trimming pared 4 bases from V and 3 bases from J, leaving 16 bases between. In DNA, the CDR3 is TGTGCCAGCAGCCCCGGGGTAGGGGAAGACACTGAAGCTTTCTTT. Translated: CASSPGVGEDTEAFF.

The chain has TRBV3-1 (or the pseudogene TRBV3-2) and TRBJ1-2, with TRBD1 as a possible D gene (5 bases). The CDR3 runs 12 residues. Per the germline V gene, CDR1 is LGHDT and CDR2 is YNNKEL (reference sequence). Trimming shortened V by 10 bases and J by 6 bases, and 15 bases separated the two germline ends. The CDR3 bases are TGTGCCACAACGACAGCAATGAATGGCTACACCTTC. Amino acids: CATTTAMNGYTF.

The genes are TRBV11-3 and TRBJ2-1; a weak D match, TRBD2 (6 bases). Trimming took 8 bases from V and 7 from J, leaving 24 bases between them. The germline V gene has CDR1 SGHNT and CDR2 YENEEA. The CDR3 has 16 amino acids. As DNA, the CDR3 is TGTGCCAGCTCCCAAGGCGGGAAAATCGGTCTGAATGAGCAGTTCTTC. Protein product: CASSQGGKIGLNEQFF.

The chain has TRBV5-4 and TRBJ2-7; possibly TRBD1 or TRBD2 for D (5 bases each). In germline, CDR1 is SGHNT, CDR2 YYREEE (reference sequence). The CDR3 loop spans 13 amino acids. Trimming took off 0 bases at V and 7 bases at J, with 11 bases between the two ends. CDR3 residues: CASSLGGVGEQYF. The CDR3 DNA reads TGTGCCAGCAGCTTGGGAGGGGTGGGTGAGCAGTACTTC.

The chain is built from TRBV5-1 and TRBJ2-7; 9 positions match TRBD1. V lost 2 bases and J lost 5; bases outside the gene matches: 5. CDR3 length equals 14 residues. The germline CDR1 and CDR2 sequences are SGHRS and YFSETQ. CDR3 region: CASSFGTGNHEQYF. As DNA, the CDR3 is TGCGCCAGCAGCTTTGGGACAGGGAACCACGAGCAGTACTTC.

The gene calls are TRBV6-5 and TRBJ2-4; D possibly corresponds to TRBD1 (5 bases). Germline CDR1 MNHEY, CDR2 SVGAGI. This CDR3 is built from 13 residues. The V end lost 8 bases, the J end lost 4 bases, and 12 bases lay between the germline ends. Here the CDR3 reads CASHGHPKNIQYF. The CDR3 nucleotides read TGTGCCAGCCACGGACACCCGAAAAACATTCAGTACTTC.

The rearrangement uses TRBV19 and TRBJ2-1; TRBD2 agrees at 7 bases. Germline V lookup: CDR1 LNHDA, CDR2 SQIVND (reference sequence). The CDR3 is 14 residues long. V was clipped by 9 bases and J by 0 bases; unmatched bases: 5. The CDR3 protein is CASRTGGSYNEQFF. CDR3 coding DNA: TGTGCCAGCCGAACGGGGGGCTCCTACAATGAGCAGTTCTTC.

The V gene is TRBV5-6, the J gene TRBJ1-2, with no clear D. V lost 0 bases and J lost 3, with 9 bases in between. The CDR3 consists of 14 residues. Germline V gene sequence: CDR1 SGHDT, CDR2 YYEEEE. CDR3 amino acids: CASSLGARDYGYTF. The CDR3 DNA is TGTGCCAGCAGCTTGGGGGCGAGGGACTATGGCTACACCTTC.